The subject of this entry is one T cell receptor (beta chain). Its target is not known. This specimen belongs to a study of CD8 T cells in ankylosing spondylitis. The study, taken as a whole, reports: Seemingly distinctive of ankylosing spondylitis blood was a TCR beta motif formed by eight highly homologous variants.

V gave up 3 bases and J gave up 3 bases, with 12 bases separating them. The germline gives CDR1 LNHDA, CDR2 SQIVND (reference sequence). The length of the CDR3 is 15 residues. Using its own MiXCR run on the 5' RACE reads, TCRdb lists one record per CDR3 protein. Of roughly 260,000 distinct CDR3 sequences listed, about 20% were seen once; the top ten hold around 8%. Source material: blood, either unsorted or a sorted T cell fraction (not recorded which). The V gene is TRBV19, the J gene TRBJ2-1; the D gene is possibly TRBD2 (6 bases). The sequence was collected from a male donor with ankylosing spondylitis or in good health (not recorded which). DNA of the CDR3: TGTGCCAGTAGTATCCCGGGGGTTGTCTACAATGAGCAGTTCTTC. The encoded protein is CASSIPGVVYNEQFF.